The 17 T cell receptor beta chains in this list originate from one sample, sequenced in a study of shared clonotypes between healthy human individuals (dated by TCRdb to about 2020). The library relied on the immunoSEQ multiplex PCR assay. TCRdb re-hosts the immuneACCESS table, in-frame sequences only. Its copies lack some clones; in the studies checked, an unresolved V gene accounts for under half of them, and the cause for the rest is not known. For this sample there are millions of clones; 90% to 95% appear just once. The ten largest clones represent 0.39% of the sample. Sample: naive CD4+ T cells from PBMCs. Per the publication, the cell subset or site label means: CD45RA+ positively selected. The origin of the receptors is a man aged 18 to 29 in good health. Some clones in this sample may be carry-over from other donors' samples.

V is TRBV6-5 and J is TRBJ2-1, with D possibly TRBD1 on 6 matching bases. V was pared by 7 bases and J by 5 bases, with 18 bases between. The CDR3 runs 15 residues. Germline V gene sequence: CDR1 MNHEY, CDR2 SVGAGI. The CDR3 reads CASMGAHPGDNEQFF. CDR3 nucleotide sequence: TGTGCCAGCATGGGGGCACACCCCGGGGACAATGAGCAGTTCTTC.

This clone has just a few counts. This sample includes further DNA sequences coding for the same CDR3. J is TRBJ1-4 and V is TRBV28; D gene unclear. CDR1 is MDHEN and CDR2 is SYDVKM in the germline V gene. V was clipped by 3 bases and J by 2 bases, with 1 base between them. This CDR3 has 12 residues. CDR3 in amino acids: CASSFTNEKLFF. The CDR3 DNA sequence: TGTGCCAGCAGTTTTACTAATGAAAAACTGTTTTTT.

Concerning this clone itself: One junction end does not reproduce the germline sequence, and a read error may be involved. V usage is TRBV5-1 and J usage is TRBJ2-1; 8 positions agree with TRBD1. Germline CDR1 reads SGHRS; CDR2 reads YFSETQ. The CDR3 extends over 15 amino acids. DNA of the CDR3: TGCGCCAGCAGACTCCTGACAGGGGTAGGGAATGAACAGTTCTTC. Amino acids: CASRLLTGVGNEQFF.

The chain combines TRBV5-4 with TRBJ2-1; 8 nucleotides line up with TRBD1. Germline V gene data show CDR1 as SGHNT and CDR2 as YYREEE (reference sequence). With 3 bases clipped from V and 15 bases from J, the junction kept 17 bases outside the gene matches. The CDR3 totals 15 residues. The CDR3 here is CASSSTSGDRTLWFF. In DNA form, the CDR3 reads TGTGCCAGCAGCTCCACGTCGGGGGACAGGACCCTCTGGTTCTTC.

This chain uses TRBV30 with TRBJ1-3, with 8 bases identical to TRBD1. With 5 bases clipped from V and 3 bases from J, the junction kept 12 bases outside the gene matches. The CDR3 totals 16 residues. Germline values: CDR1 GTSNPN, CDR2 SVGIG (reference sequence). The CDR3 loop is CAWRDRPGVSGNTIYF. The CDR3 region has the DNA TGTGCCTGGCGGGACAGGCCTGGCGTGAGTGGAAACACCATATATTTT.

The chain carries TRBV10-3 and TRBJ2-1, with TRBD2 identical over 9 bases. Germline V lookup: CDR1 ENHRY, CDR2 SYGVKD. This CDR3 region has 15 residues. Germline trimming cut 0 bases from V and 6 bases from J; bases unmatched to any gene: 3. CDR3 amino acids: CAISESREGLNEQFF. The CDR3 DNA sequence: TGTGCCATCAGTGAGTCGCGGGAGGGCCTCAATGAGCAGTTCTTC.

V usage is TRBV2 and J usage is TRBJ1-2; D is perhaps TRBD1 (5 bases). From germline, CDR1 is SNHLY and CDR2 FYNNEI. CDR3 length: 15 residues. Trimming left V 7 bases short and J 8 bases short, with 23 bases between. CDR3 nucleotides: TGTGCCAGCAAGTTGCGACTTCTCCGACAGAAAGGCTACACCTTC. Residues: CASKLRLLRQKGYTF.

This chain connects TRBV7-9 to TRBJ2-7; D might be TRBD2 (5 bases). V lost 5 bases, J lost 3 bases, and 8 bases lay in between. The length of the CDR3 is 12 residues. Germline CDR1 and CDR2: SEHNR and FQNEAQ (reference sequence). The CDR3 region is CASSREGYEQYF. The CDR3 region has the DNA TGTGCCAGCAGCCGCGAGGGCTACGAGCAGTACTTC.

V and J are TRBV7-9 and TRBJ2-5; D is unclear. CDR1 and CDR2 from the germline V gene are SEHNR and FQNEAQ (reference sequence). V dropped 0 bases and J dropped 4 bases, with 12 bases sitting between them. This CDR3 spans 15 amino acids. CDR3 sequence reads: CASSLASPRGETQYF. CDR3 in DNA: TGTGCCAGCAGCTTAGCAAGCCCTAGAGGAGAGACCCAGTACTTC.

The chain uses TRBV11-2 and TRBJ2-7; 9 nucleotides match TRBD2. Germline-derived CDR1 and CDR2 are SGHAT and FQNNGV. Trimming took 2 bases from V and 4 from J; bases not matched to a gene: 9. The CDR3 totals 16 residues. The CDR3: CASSLSAGGGLYEQYF. The CDR3 DNA follows: TGTGCCAGCAGCTTATCGGCGGGAGGGGGGTTGTACGAGCAGTACTTC.

The rearrangement joins TRBV5-1 to TRBJ2-1, with 10 bases lining up with TRBD2. Trimming at V came to 4 bases and at J to 5 bases, leaving 9 bases not matched to a gene. Germline loops: CDR1 SGHRS, CDR2 YFSETQ. The CDR3 consists of 16 residues. CDR3 amino acids: CASSRGGLASNNEQFF. The CDR3 bases are TGCGCCAGCAGCCGGGGGGGACTAGCGTCCAACAATGAGCAGTTCTTC. The full variable domain, with the rest looked up from reference TRBV5-1 and TRBJ2-1, is KAGVTQTPRYLIKTRGQQVTLSCSPISGHRSVSWYQQTPGQGLQFLFEYFSETQRNKGNFPGRFSGRQFSNSRSEMNVSTLELGDSALYLCASSRGGLASNNEQFFGPGTRLTVL.

Note on this clone: The identical CDR3 is also encoded by other nucleotide sequences in the sample. The V and J genes are TRBV7-3 and TRBJ2-5; TRBD1 might be the D (6 bases). V gave up 2 bases and J gave up 5 bases, with 9 bases separating them. CDR3 length: 13 residues. The germline CDR1 and CDR2 sequences are SGHTA and FQGTGA. CDR3: CASSLGQQETQYF. CDR3 DNA: TGTGCCAGCAGCTTAGGACAGCAGGAGACCCAGTACTTC.

For this clone: The sample carries other DNA sequences with the same CDR3. This chain connects TRBV7-2 to TRBJ2-6; D is ambiguous. The CDR3 is made up of 14 amino acids. Germline-derived CDR1 and CDR2 are SGHTA and FQGNSA. Trimming took 2 bases from V and 2 from J, leaving 4 bases between them. The CDR3 region has the DNA TGTGCCAGCAGCTTAAGCCCTGGGGCCAACGTCCTGACTTTC. Residues: CASSLSPGANVLTF.

The chain is built from TRBV7-8 and TRBJ1-1; TRBD1 aligns across 7 bases. The trim removed 3 bases at V and 6 bases at J, leaving 16 bases unmatched. Germline V gene lookup returns CDR1 SGHVS and CDR2 FQNEAQ. CDR3 size: 17 residues. This CDR3 is CASSFATTGATGSEAFF. In DNA, the CDR3 is TGTGCCAGCAGCTTCGCCACCACAGGGGCGACAGGGTCTGAAGCTTTCTTT.

Points on this clone: The sample carries other DNA sequences with the same CDR3. The chain carries TRBV5-1 and TRBJ2-1; 11 nucleotides align to TRBD2. This CDR3 is built from 15 residues. Unmatched junction bases numbered 3, after V lost 0 bases and J lost 7 bases. Germline V lookup: CDR1 SGHRS, CDR2 YFSETQ. The CDR3 nucleotides read TGCGCCAGCAGCTTGGGGCTAGCGGGAGGAAATGAGCAGTTCTTC. Its protein is CASSLGLAGGNEQFF.

On this clone: The same CDR3 also results from other DNA sequences found in this sample. The chain recombines TRBV7-9 with TRBJ2-3; D ambiguous. This CDR3 has 12 residues. The V end lost 6 bases, the J end lost 3 bases, and 7 bases lay between the germline ends. Germline assignment: CDR1 SEHNR and CDR2 FQNEAQ (reference sequence). CDR3 residues: CASSPETDTQYF. The DNA for the CDR3 is TGTGCCAGCAGTCCAGAGACAGATACGCAGTATTTT.

This clone was seen more than once but under ten times. This chain uses TRBV30 with TRBJ2-5; no reliable D call. The V gene lost 0 bases and the J gene lost 1 base, with 6 bases spanning the gap. CDR1 and CDR2 from the germline V gene are GTSNPN and SVGIG (reference sequence). This CDR3 contains 13 residues. CDR3 sequence: CAWSVLSQETQYF. The CDR3, as DNA: TGTGCCTGGAGTGTACTTTCCCAAGAGACCCAGTACTTC. Based on the CDR3 plus reference TRBV30 and TRBJ2-5, the full variable domain is SQTIHQWPATLVQPVGSPLSLECTVEGTSNPNLYWYRQAAGRGLQLLFYSVGIGQISSEVPQNLSASRPQDRQFILSSKKLLLSDSGFYLCAWSVLSQETQYFGPGTRLLVL.